This T cell receptor (beta chain) was retrieved from a study of cytomegalovirus exposure and HLA in healthy donors. Study outcomes and limitations: Sequence variants that were highly shared formed a cluster that was likely a sequencing artifact.

This clone was picked up a small number of times. The antigen remains unidentified. CDR1 LGHNA and CDR2 YSLEER come from the germline V gene. V lost 0 bases and J 1 base, leaving 10 bases between the germline ends. The CDR3 sequence is 15 residues long. The PCR contained 60 Vbeta and 13 Jbeta primers. The repertoire was sequenced with immunoSEQ multiplex PCR; TCRdb's copy has only in-frame clones and lacks some. The sample has around 120,000 clones, around three quarters seen once. The sequenced sample consisted of PBMCs. The sequence was obtained from a woman aged 45-65 years in good health and CMV-seronegative. V gene TRBV4-3 combines with J gene TRBJ2-7; D remains unclear. The DNA of the CDR3 is TGCGCCAGCAGCCAAGAGTTGGGCATTTCCTACGAGCAGTACGTC. Translating it yields CASSQELGISYEQYV.